The 26 T cell receptor beta chains below were found in one sample sequenced in a study of T cells in narcolepsy. The data were produced by immunoSEQ multiplex PCR, yet TCRdb's version contains in-frame clones alone and is incomplete. Here the sample spans 25,000 to 35,000 clones, roughly 80% being singletons. Sample: CD45RA- memory CD4+ T cells from PBMCs. The receptors stem from a human donor with narcolepsy.

The chain employs TRBV5-8 and TRBJ2-1, with 12 bases that match TRBD1. Germline V gene lookup returns CDR1 SGHTS and CDR2 YDEGEE. The CDR3 has 16 amino acids. The trim removed 0 bases at V and 8 bases at J, leaving 6 bases unmatched. The CDR3 protein is CASSLAPGTGGYEQFF. In DNA, the CDR3 is TGTGCCAGCAGCTTGGCACCCGGGACAGGGGGCTATGAGCAGTTCTTC.

The chain couples TRBV9 to TRBJ2-5; no clear D gene. Germline-derived CDR1 and CDR2 are SGDLS and YYNGEE. V dropped 3 bases and J dropped 5 bases, with 17 bases sitting between them. CDR3 size: 15 residues. For the CDR3, the DNA is TGTGCCAGCAGCGGGTCACGATCCTACGGGGAGACCCAGTACTTC. Amino acid sequence: CASSGSRSYGETQYF.

The chain combines TRBV7-2 with TRBJ2-7; unclear D gene. This CDR3 region has 14 residues. Between the trimmed V and J ends, which lost 5 bases and 0 bases, there was a span of 11 bases. CDR1 and CDR2 (germline): SGHTA, FQGNSA. The DNA of the CDR3 is TGTGCCAGCAGCCTGGACGGAAGCTCCTACGAGCAGTACTTC. It codes for CASSLDGSSYEQYF.

The sample holds a few counts of this clone. The rearrangement joins TRBV10-3 to TRBJ1-5; D is ambiguous. Between the trimmed V and J ends, which lost 4 bases and 0 bases, there was a span of 7 bases. The CDR3 loop spans 14 amino acids. Per germline, CDR1 ENHRY and CDR2 SYGVKD. CDR3 in DNA: TGTGCCATCAGTGTGGAGGGTAGCAATCAGCCCCAGCATTTT. Protein product: CAISVEGSNQPQHF.

The chain has TRBV4-2 and TRBJ2-1; TRBD2 matches at 10 bases. The V gene's germline CDR1 is LGHNA and CDR2 YNFKEQ. CDR3 length equals 16 residues. The junction had 4 bases not matched to a gene; V was cut back by 1 base and J by 4 bases. The CDR3 region is CASSQGTSGFYNEQFF. In DNA, the CDR3 is TGTGCCAGCAGCCAAGGGACTAGCGGTTTTTACAATGAGCAGTTCTTC.

The chain has TRBV4-3 and TRBJ1-2; D perhaps matches TRBD1 (6 bases). Trimming shortened V by 0 bases and J by 4 bases, and 15 bases separated the two germline ends. This CDR3 contains 16 residues. Germline V gene data show CDR1 as LGHNA and CDR2 as YSLEER. CDR3 bases: TGCGCCAGCAGCCAAGATCGAGGGGGTAGGGGCTATGGCTACACCTTC. This sequence encodes CASSQDRGGRGYGYTF.

This rearrangement joins TRBV19 to TRBJ1-2; no clear D. Trimming cost V 0 bases and J 4 bases, with 12 bases left between them. Germline CDR1 and CDR2: LNHDA and SQIVND (reference sequence). CDR3 length equals 15 residues. CDR3 DNA sequence: TGTGCCAGTAGTATAGATCGTAAGGCAACCTATGGCTACACCTTC. Its translation: CASSIDRKATYGYTF.

Comments on this clone: Compared with germline, one end of the junction differs, possibly owing to a read error. J is TRBJ1-3 and V is TRBV6-1; no clear D gene. This CDR3 has 13 amino acids. Germline values: CDR1 MNHNS, CDR2 SASEGT. The DNA for the CDR3 is TGTGCCAGCAGTCTTCGAGGAAACACCAATTCTCATTTT. This gives the protein CASSLRGNTNSHF.

J is TRBJ1-6 and V is TRBV5-4, with a tentative D call TRBD1 (6 bases). This CDR3 contains 13 residues. Deletions cut 0 bases from V and 10 bases from J, with 8 bases between. CDR1 and CDR2 (germline): SGHNT, YYREEE (reference sequence). The CDR3 loop reads CASSLEGGSPLHF. Here the CDR3 DNA reads TGTGCCAGCAGCTTGGAGGGGGGCTCACCCCTCCACTTT.

J is TRBJ2-3 and V is TRBV6-1, with a tentative D call TRBD1 (7 bases). The CDR3 has 15 residues. Germline CDR1 reads MNHNS; CDR2 reads SASEGT. Trimming shortened V by 8 bases and J by 1 base, and 16 bases separated the two germline ends. The CDR3 loop reads CASGYRGGGTDTQYF. CDR3 bases: TGTGCCAGCGGATACAGGGGCGGGGGCACAGATACGCAGTATTTT.

The chain uses TRBV5-1 and TRBJ2-4; TRBD2 agrees at 10 bases. Germline CDR1 and CDR2: SGHRS and YFSETQ. The CDR3 runs to 19 residues. After removal of 4 bases from V and 1 base from J, the junction contained 14 bases not matched to a gene. The DNA for the CDR3 is TGCGCCAGCAGCCCGGGAGGCAGCGGGGGGGCCGGGGCCAAAAACATTCAGTACTTC. It yields the protein CASSPGGSGGAGAKNIQYF.

V usage is TRBV29-1 and J usage is TRBJ1-1; 8 bases agree with TRBD1. The CDR3 runs to 12 residues. CDR1 is SQVTM and CDR2 is ANQGSEA in the germline V gene. V was pared by 5 bases and J by 5 bases, with 4 bases of the junction left unmatched. The CDR3 sequence: CSVQGARTEAFF. The CDR3 DNA reads TGCAGCGTTCAGGGGGCTAGGACTGAAGCTTTCTTT.

This rearrangement joins TRBV11-1 to TRBJ2-5, with a tentative D call TRBD1 (5 bases). The CDR3 is made up of 14 amino acids. In germline, CDR1 is SGHAT, CDR2 FQDESV (reference sequence). V was pared by 5 bases and J by 2 bases, with 12 bases between. As DNA, the CDR3 is TGTGCCAGCAGCCTAGACGCAGGGCAAGAGACCCAGTACTTC. This encodes CASSLDAGQETQYF.

This chain uses TRBV7-9 with TRBJ1-4, with D uncertain. Germline-derived CDR1 and CDR2 are SEHNR and FQNEAQ (reference sequence). The CDR3 has 14 amino acids. Trimming stripped 0 bases from V and 6 bases from J, with 8 bases between. The CDR3 loop is CASSLATADEKLFF. CDR3 coding DNA: TGTGCCAGCAGCTTAGCGACCGCAGATGAAAAACTGTTTTTT. Full variable domain (rest looked up from reference TRBV7-9 and TRBJ1-4): DTGVSQNPRHKITKRGQNVTFRCDPISEHNRLYWYRQTLGQGPEFLTYFQNEAQLEKSRLLSDRFSAERPKGSFSTLEIQRTEQGDSAMYLCASSLATADEKLFFGSGTQLSVL.

V usage is TRBV5-4 and J usage is TRBJ1-4; no firm D call. Trimming cost V 4 bases and J 7 bases, with 11 bases left between them. Looked up from germline, CDR1 is SGHNT and CDR2 is YYREEE (reference sequence). The CDR3 consists of 13 residues. The CDR3: CASSPGRAEKLFF. The CDR3, as DNA: TGTGCCAGCAGCCCCGGGAGGGCTGAAAAACTGTTTTTT.

V and J are TRBV7-2 and TRBJ2-3; D is unclear. The V and J ends lost 5 bases and 3 bases respectively, with 15 bases between them. Looked up from germline, CDR1 is SGHTA and CDR2 is FQGNSA. The CDR3 extends over 15 amino acids. CDR3 protein: CASSAARQVTDTQYF. CDR3 bases: TGTGCCAGCAGCGCGGCACGCCAGGTGACAGATACGCAGTATTTT.

This clone has just a few counts. The V gene is TRBV6-6, the J gene TRBJ2-3, with D possibly TRBD1 on 5 matching bases. CDR3 size: 16 residues. The germline gives CDR1 MNHNY, CDR2 SVGAGI (reference sequence). Trimming pared 6 bases from V and 0 bases from J, leaving 16 bases between. In DNA form, the CDR3 reads TGTGCCAGCAGCCAAAGGGGCGGCCTAAGCACAGATACGCAGTATTTT. Amino acids: CASSQRGGLSTDTQYF.

CDR3 DNA sequence: TGTGCCTGGAGTGTGTTTGTGGGGTTCGTTAGCGGAGAAGATCGCTACGAGCAGTACTTC. This gives the protein CAWSVFVGFVSGEDRYEQYF. The V gene is TRBV30, the J gene TRBJ2-7; D is possibly TRBD2 (6 bases). The CDR3 loop spans 20 amino acids. Germline V lookup: CDR1 GTSNPN, CDR2 SVGIG (reference sequence). Between the trimmed V and J ends, which lost 0 bases and 3 bases, there was a span of 30 bases. The full variable domain, rest sourced from reference TRBV30 and TRBJ2-7, is SQTIHQWPATLVQPVGSPLSLECTVEGTSNPNLYWYRQAAGRGLQLLFYSVGIGQISSEVPQNLSASRPQDRQFILSSKKLLLSDSGFYLCAWSVFVGFVSGEDRYEQYFGPGTRLTVT.

This chain uses TRBV27 with TRBJ1-1; D gene ambiguous. The germline V gene has CDR1 MNHEY and CDR2 SMNVEV (reference sequence). The germline V and J ends were trimmed by 6 bases and 4 bases, with 12 bases remaining between them. CDR3 length equals 13 residues. This CDR3 reads CASSLLSGTEAFF. The CDR3 DNA follows: TGTGCCAGCAGCCTATTAAGCGGCACTGAAGCTTTCTTT.

The chain joins TRBV19 to TRBJ2-7, with 14 bases that match TRBD2. The trim removed 6 bases at V and 7 bases at J, leaving 5 bases unmatched. The CDR3 is 14 residues long. Germline V gene lookup returns CDR1 LNHDA and CDR2 SQIVND (reference sequence). CDR3 DNA sequence: TGTGCCAGTAGCGAGGGACTAGCGGGGGTTGAGCAGTACTTC. Translating it yields CASSEGLAGVEQYF.

The chain links TRBV5-1 to TRBJ1-1; 7 nucleotides match TRBD1. The CDR3 extends over 14 amino acids. The germline V gene has CDR1 SGHRS and CDR2 YFSETQ. The junction had 8 bases not matched to a gene; V was cut back by 2 bases and J by 7 bases. The CDR3 DNA reads as TGCGCCAGCAGCTTTAAGGGGGCAGGGTTTGAAGCTTTCTTT. This gives the protein CASSFKGAGFEAFF. The whole variable domain, filled in from reference TRBV5-1 and TRBJ1-1, reads KAGVTQTPRYLIKTRGQQVTLSCSPISGHRSVSWYQQTPGQGLQFLFEYFSETQRNKGNFPGRFSGRQFSNSRSEMNVSTLELGDSALYLCASSFKGAGFEAFFGQGTRLTVV.

The chain links TRBV11-2 to TRBJ2-5; a weak D match, TRBD2 (6 bases). This CDR3 is 15 amino acids long. Germline CDR1 SGHAT, CDR2 FQNNGV. The V end lost 1 base, the J end lost 4 bases, and 13 bases lay between the germline ends. CDR3 coding DNA: TGTGCCAGCAGCTTAGGAGGTGGGGGAGGAGAGACCCAGTACTTC. This translates into CASSLGGGGGETQYF.

The gene calls are TRBV7-6 and TRBJ2-1, with D unclear. This CDR3 has 12 residues. Germline V gene lookup returns CDR1 SGHVS and CDR2 FNYEAQ. The V and J ends lost 1 base and 6 bases respectively, with 4 bases between them. CDR3 residues: CASSLVGNEQFF. The DNA for the CDR3 is TGTGCCAGCAGCTTAGTGGGCAATGAGCAGTTCTTC.

J is TRBJ2-7 and V is TRBV5-5; D may be TRBD1 (5 bases). This CDR3 contains 15 residues. Trimming removed 4 bases at V and 0 bases at J, with 14 bases between. The germline gives CDR1 SGHKS, CDR2 YYEKEE (reference sequence). DNA of the CDR3: TGTGCCAGCAGCCCGGATCCAGGGTCCTCCTACGAGCAGTACTTC. Amino acid sequence: CASSPDPGSSYEQYF.

The chain is built from TRBV11-2 and TRBJ2-5, with 10 nucleotides matching TRBD2. This CDR3 is built from 15 residues. The trim removed 1 base at V and 5 bases at J, leaving 4 bases unmatched. The germline gives CDR1 SGHAT, CDR2 FQNNGV. CDR3: CASSLGLAGAETQYF. Written as DNA, the CDR3 is TGTGCCAGCAGCTTAGGGCTAGCGGGGGCGGAGACCCAGTACTTC.

This chain links TRBV19 with TRBJ1-6, with unresolved D. The CDR3 loop spans 15 amino acids. CDR1 and CDR2 (germline): LNHDA, SQIVND (reference sequence). Trimming pared 6 bases from V and 12 bases from J, leaving 21 bases between. CDR3 DNA sequence: TGTGCCAGTAGCGGATTGATTCCCTCACTTCGACCCCTCCACTTT. The encoded protein is CASSGLIPSLRPLHF.